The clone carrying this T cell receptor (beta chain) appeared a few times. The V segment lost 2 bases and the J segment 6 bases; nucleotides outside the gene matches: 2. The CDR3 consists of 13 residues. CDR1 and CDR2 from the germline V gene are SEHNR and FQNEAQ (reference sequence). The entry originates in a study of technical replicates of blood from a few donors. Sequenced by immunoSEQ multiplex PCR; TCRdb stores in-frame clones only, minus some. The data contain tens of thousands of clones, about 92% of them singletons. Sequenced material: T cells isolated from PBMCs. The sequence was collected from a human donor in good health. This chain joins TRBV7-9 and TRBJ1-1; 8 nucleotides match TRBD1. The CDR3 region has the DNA TGTGCCAGCAGCTTACGGACAGGGCCTGAAGCTTTCTTT. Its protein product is CASSLRTGPEAFF. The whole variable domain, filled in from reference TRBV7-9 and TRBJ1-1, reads DTGVSQNPRHKITKRGQNVTFRCDPISEHNRLYWYRQTLGQGPEFLTYFQNEAQLEKSRLLSDRFSAERPKGSFSTLEIQRTEQGDSAMYLCASSLRTGPEAFFGQGTRLTVV.